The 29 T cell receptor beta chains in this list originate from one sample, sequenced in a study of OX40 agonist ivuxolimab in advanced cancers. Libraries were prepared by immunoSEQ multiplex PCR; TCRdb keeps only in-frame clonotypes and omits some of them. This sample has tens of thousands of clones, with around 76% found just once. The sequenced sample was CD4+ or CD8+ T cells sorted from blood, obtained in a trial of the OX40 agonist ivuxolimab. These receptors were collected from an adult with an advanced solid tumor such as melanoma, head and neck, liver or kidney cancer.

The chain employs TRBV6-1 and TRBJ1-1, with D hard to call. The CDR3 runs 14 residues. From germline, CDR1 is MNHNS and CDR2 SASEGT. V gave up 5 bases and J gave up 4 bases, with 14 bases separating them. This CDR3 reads CASSRSVAGTEAFF. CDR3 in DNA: TGTGCCAGCAGTCGGTCGGTCGCGGGCACTGAAGCTTTCTTT.

The CDR3 sequence is CASSLGSQTSTDTQYF. CDR3 DNA sequence: TGTGCCAGCAGCTTAGGCTCGCAGACTAGCACAGATACGCAGTATTTT. The chain employs TRBV13 and TRBJ2-3; D unclear. Trimming cost V 0 bases and J 0 bases, with 10 bases left between them. Germline V gene lookup returns CDR1 PRHDT and CDR2 FYEKMQ (reference sequence). This CDR3 region has 16 residues.

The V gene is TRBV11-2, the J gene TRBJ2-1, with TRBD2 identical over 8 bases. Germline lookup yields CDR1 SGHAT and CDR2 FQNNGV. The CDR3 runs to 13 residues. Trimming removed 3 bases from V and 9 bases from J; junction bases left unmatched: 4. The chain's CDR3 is CASSFRGGGEQFF. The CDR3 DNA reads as TGTGCCAGCAGCTTCCGGGGGGGCGGTGAGCAGTTCTTC.

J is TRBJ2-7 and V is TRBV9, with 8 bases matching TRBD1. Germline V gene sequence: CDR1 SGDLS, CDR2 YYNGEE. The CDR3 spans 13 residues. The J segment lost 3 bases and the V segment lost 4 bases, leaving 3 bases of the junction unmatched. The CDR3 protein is CASSRDRNYEQYF. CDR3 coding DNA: TGTGCCAGCAGCCGGGACAGGAACTACGAGCAGTACTTC.

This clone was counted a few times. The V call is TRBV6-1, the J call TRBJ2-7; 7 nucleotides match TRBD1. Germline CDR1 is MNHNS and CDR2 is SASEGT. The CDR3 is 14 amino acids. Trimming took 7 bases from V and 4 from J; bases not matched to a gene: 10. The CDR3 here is CASKLTGSGYEQYF. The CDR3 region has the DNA TGTGCCAGCAAATTGACAGGGAGCGGATACGAGCAGTACTTC.

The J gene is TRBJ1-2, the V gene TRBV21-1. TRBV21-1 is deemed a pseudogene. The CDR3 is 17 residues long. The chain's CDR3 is CASSKSRTDALNYGYTF. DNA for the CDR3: TGTGCCAGCAGCAAATCCCGGACCGACGCATTAAACTATGGCTACACCTTC.

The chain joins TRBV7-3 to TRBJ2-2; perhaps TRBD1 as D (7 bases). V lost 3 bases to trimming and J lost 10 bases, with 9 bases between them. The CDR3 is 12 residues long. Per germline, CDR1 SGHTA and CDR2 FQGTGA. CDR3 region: CASSFRGEELFF. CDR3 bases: TGTGCCAGCAGCTTCAGGGGGGAGGAGCTGTTTTTT.

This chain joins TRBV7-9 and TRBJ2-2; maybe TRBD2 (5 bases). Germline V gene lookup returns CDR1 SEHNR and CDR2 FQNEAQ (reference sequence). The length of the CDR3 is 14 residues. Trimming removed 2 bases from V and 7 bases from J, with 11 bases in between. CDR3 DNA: TGTGCCAGCAGCTTAACTAGTTTAAACGGGGAGCTGTTTTTT. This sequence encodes CASSLTSLNGELFF.

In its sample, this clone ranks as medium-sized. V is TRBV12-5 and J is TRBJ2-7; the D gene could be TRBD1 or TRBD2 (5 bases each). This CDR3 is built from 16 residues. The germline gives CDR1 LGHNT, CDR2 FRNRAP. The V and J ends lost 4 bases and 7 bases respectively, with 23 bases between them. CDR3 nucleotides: TGTGCTAGTGGTTCTCTTCCGGGACCGCCAGAGGAAGAGCAGTACTTC. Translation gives CASGSLPGPPEEEQYF.

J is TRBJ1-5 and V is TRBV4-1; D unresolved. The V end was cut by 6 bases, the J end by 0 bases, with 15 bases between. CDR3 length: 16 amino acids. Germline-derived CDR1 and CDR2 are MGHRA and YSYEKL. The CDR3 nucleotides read TGCGCCAGCAGTCCAAGGGTGGACTATAGCAATCAGCCCCAGCATTTT. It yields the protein CASSPRVDYSNQPQHF.

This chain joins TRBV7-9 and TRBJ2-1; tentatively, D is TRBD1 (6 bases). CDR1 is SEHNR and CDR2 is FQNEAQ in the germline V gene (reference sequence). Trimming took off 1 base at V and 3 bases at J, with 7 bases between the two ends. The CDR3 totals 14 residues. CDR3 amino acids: CASSLVGGYNEQFF. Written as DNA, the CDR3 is TGTGCCAGCAGCTTAGTAGGGGGCTACAATGAGCAGTTCTTC.

CDR3 DNA: TGTGCCAGCAGTTCCGGGACAGGGGCTCTATTGCTCAGCGAGCAGTACTTC. Its protein product is CASSSGTGALLLSEQYF. The genes are TRBV2 and TRBJ2-7; TRBD1 aligns across 10 bases. The germline V gene has CDR1 SNHLY and CDR2 FYNNEI. The CDR3 covers 17 residues. With V trimmed by 5 bases and J by 6 bases, 16 bases remained unmatched.

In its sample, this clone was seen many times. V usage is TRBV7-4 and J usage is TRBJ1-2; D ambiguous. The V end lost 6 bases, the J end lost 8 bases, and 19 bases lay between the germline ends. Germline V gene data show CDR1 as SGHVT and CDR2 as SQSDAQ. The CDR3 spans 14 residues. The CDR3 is CASSYERDLRGYTF. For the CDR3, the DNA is TGTGCCAGCAGTTACGAGAGAGACCTGAGAGGCTACACCTTC.

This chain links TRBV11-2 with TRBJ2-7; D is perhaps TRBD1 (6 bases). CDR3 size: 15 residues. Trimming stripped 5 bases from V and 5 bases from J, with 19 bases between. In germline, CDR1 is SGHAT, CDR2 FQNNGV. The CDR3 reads CASSPGAVSIHEQYF. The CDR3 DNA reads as TGTGCCAGCAGCCCAGGGGCAGTCTCTATCCACGAGCAGTACTTC.

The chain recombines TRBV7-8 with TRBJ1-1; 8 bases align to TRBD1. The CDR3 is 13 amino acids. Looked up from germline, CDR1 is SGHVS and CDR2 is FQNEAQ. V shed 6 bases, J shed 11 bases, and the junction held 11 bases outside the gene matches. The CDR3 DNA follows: TGTGCCAGCAGTCCGGACAGGGAGGATTGGGCTTTCTTT. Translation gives CASSPDREDWAFF.

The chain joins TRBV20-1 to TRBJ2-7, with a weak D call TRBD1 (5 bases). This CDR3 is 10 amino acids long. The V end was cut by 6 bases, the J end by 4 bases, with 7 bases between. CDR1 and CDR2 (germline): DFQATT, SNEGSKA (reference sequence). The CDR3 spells CSAQGYEQYF. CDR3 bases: TGCAGTGCCCAGGGTTACGAGCAGTACTTC.

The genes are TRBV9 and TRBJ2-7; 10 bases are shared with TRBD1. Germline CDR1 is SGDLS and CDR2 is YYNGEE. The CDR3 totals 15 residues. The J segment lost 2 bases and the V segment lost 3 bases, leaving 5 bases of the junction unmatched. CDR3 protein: CASSASGTGAYEQYF. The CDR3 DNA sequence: TGTGCCAGCAGCGCCTCCGGGACAGGGGCCTACGAGCAGTACTTC.

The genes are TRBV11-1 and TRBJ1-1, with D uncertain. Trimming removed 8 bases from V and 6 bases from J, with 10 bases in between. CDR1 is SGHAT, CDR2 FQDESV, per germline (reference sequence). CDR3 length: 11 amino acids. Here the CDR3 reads CASSSGPEAFF. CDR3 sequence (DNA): TGTGCCAGCTCCTCCGGGCCTGAAGCTTTCTTT.

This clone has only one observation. This chain's CDR3 is CASSITGYYEQYF. In DNA form, the CDR3 reads TGTGCCAGTAGTATAACTGGATACTACGAGCAGTACTTC. The chain links TRBV19 to TRBJ2-7; D is unclear. The CDR3 totals 13 residues. The V and J ends lost 2 bases and 3 bases respectively, with 8 bases between them. Germline CDR1 is LNHDA and CDR2 is SQIVND (reference sequence).

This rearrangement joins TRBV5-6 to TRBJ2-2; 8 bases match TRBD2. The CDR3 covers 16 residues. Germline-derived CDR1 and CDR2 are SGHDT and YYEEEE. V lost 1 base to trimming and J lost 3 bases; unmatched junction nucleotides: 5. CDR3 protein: CASSLRASGYTGELFF. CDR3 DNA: TGTGCCAGCAGCTTGAGGGCTAGCGGGTACACCGGGGAGCTGTTTTTT.

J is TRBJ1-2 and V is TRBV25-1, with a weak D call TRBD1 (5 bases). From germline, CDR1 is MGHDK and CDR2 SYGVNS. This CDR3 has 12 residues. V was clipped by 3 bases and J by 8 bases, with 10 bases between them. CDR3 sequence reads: CASSETQGGYTF. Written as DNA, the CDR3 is TGTGCCAGCAGTGAGACCCAGGGCGGCTACACCTTC.

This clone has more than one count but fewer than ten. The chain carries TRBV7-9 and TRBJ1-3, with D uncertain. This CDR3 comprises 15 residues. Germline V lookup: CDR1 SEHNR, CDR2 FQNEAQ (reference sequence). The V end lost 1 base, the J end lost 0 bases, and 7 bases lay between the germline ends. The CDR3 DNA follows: TGTGCCAGCAGCTTAGACACTTACTCTGGAAACACCATATATTTT. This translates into CASSLDTYSGNTIYF. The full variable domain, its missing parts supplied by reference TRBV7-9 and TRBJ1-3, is DTGVSQNPRHKITKRGQNVTFRCDPISEHNRLYWYRQTLGQGPEFLTYFQNEAQLEKSRLLSDRFSAERPKGSFSTLEIQRTEQGDSAMYLCASSLDTYSGNTIYFGEGSWLTVV.

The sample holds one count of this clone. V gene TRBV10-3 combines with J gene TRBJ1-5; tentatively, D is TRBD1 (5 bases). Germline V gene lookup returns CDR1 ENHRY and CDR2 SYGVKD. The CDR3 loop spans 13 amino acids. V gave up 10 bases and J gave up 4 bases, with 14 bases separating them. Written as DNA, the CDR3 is TGTGCCACCGGGCAGGGCTTAAATCAGCCCCAGCATTTT. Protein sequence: CATGQGLNQPQHF.

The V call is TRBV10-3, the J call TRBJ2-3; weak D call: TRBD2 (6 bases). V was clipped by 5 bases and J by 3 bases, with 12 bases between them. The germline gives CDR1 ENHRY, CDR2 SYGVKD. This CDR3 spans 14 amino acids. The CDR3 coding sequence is TGTGCCATCAGTTACCTAGCGAGGACAGATACGCAGTATTTT. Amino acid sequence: CAISYLARTDTQYF.

The CDR3 spells CASSFMPAGDYEQYF. In nucleotides, the CDR3 is TGTGCCAGCAGCTTCATGCCAGCAGGAGACTACGAGCAGTACTTC. This chain uses TRBV7-9 with TRBJ2-7; D is unresolved. Trimming took 3 bases from V and 3 from J, leaving 15 bases between them. The length of the CDR3 is 15 residues. Germline V gene data show CDR1 as SEHNR and CDR2 as FQNEAQ (reference sequence).

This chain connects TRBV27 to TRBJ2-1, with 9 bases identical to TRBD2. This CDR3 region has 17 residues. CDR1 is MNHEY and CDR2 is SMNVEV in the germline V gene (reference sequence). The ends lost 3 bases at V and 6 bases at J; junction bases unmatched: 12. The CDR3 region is CASSFFFGGGAPNEQFF. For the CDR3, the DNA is TGTGCCAGCAGTTTTTTCTTTGGCGGGGGGGCCCCCAATGAGCAGTTCTTC.

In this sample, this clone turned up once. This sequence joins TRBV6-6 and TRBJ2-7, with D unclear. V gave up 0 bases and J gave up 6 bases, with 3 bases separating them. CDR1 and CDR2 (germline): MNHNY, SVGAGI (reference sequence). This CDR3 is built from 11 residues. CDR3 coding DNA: TGTGCCAGCAGTTACTCGGTCGAGCAGTACTTC. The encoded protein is CASSYSVEQYF.

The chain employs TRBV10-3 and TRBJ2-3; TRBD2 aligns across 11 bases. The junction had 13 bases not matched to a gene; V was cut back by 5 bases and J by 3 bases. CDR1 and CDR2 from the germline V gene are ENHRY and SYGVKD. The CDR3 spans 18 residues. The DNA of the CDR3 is TGTGCCATCAGTCCTTTCTTAACGGGACTAGCGGAGACAGATACGCAGTATTTT. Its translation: CAISPFLTGLAETDTQYF.

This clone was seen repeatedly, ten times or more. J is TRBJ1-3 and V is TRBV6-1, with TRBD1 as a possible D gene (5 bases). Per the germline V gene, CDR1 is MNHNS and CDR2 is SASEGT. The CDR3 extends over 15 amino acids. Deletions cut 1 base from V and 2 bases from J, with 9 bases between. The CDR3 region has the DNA TGTGCCAGCAGTGAAGTGGGGGAGGCTGGAAACACCATATATTTT. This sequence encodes CASSEVGEAGNTIYF.